These 22 T cell receptor beta chains were sequenced from one sample in a study of cytomegalovirus exposure and HLA in healthy donors. The PCR used 60 Vbeta and 13 Jbeta primers. Assay used: immunoSEQ multiplex PCR; TCRdb lists only in-frame clones, some missing. The table shows tens of thousands of clones, with approximately 71% occurring only once. Specimen: PBMCs. Receptors were obtained from a middle-aged man in good health and CMV-seronegative.

The V gene is TRBV27, the J gene TRBJ1-2; 12 bases are a match to TRBD1. Per the germline V gene, CDR1 is MNHEY and CDR2 is SMNVEV (reference sequence). The CDR3 consists of 16 residues. V was pared by 4 bases and J by 8 bases, with 11 bases of the junction left unmatched. The CDR3 sequence: CASSYSPGQGAGGYTF. In DNA form, the CDR3 reads TGTGCCAGCAGTTACAGCCCGGGACAGGGGGCGGGGGGCTACACCTTC.

The V gene is TRBV5-1, the J gene TRBJ2-7; tentative D call: TRBD2 (5 bases). The V and J ends lost 4 bases and 6 bases respectively, with 8 bases between them. Germline CDR1 is SGHRS and CDR2 is YFSETQ. The CDR3 is 11 residues long. This CDR3 is CASSLSGEQYF. CDR3 sequence (DNA): TGCGCCAGCAGCCTCAGCGGCGAGCAGTACTTC.

The chain links TRBV5-1 to TRBJ1-2, with 8 nucleotides matching TRBD1. Per germline, CDR1 SGHRS and CDR2 YFSETQ. The CDR3 sequence is 13 residues long. J lost 7 bases, V lost 5 bases, and 7 bases had no gene match. CDR3 region: CASSSDRVSGYTF. The CDR3 bases are TGCGCCAGCAGTTCGGACAGGGTTAGTGGCTACACCTTC.

Notes on this clone: One end of the junction varies from germline; a read error may be responsible. V usage is TRBV28 and J usage is TRBJ1-1; tentative D call: TRBD1 (5 bases). The CDR3 contains 11 residues. Germline lookup yields CDR1 MDHEN and CDR2 SYDVKM. CDR3 amino acids: CASSSQDGGAF. The CDR3 DNA reads as TGTGCCAGCAGTTCACAGGATGGAGGGGCCTTT.

This clone was observed once. The chain employs TRBV6-6 and TRBJ2-1; perhaps TRBD2 as D (6 bases). With 4 bases removed from V and 8 bases from J, the gap between germline ends came to 12 bases. The CDR3 is 13 amino acids. The germline V gene encodes CDR1 MNHNY and CDR2 SVGAGI (reference sequence). Written as DNA, the CDR3 is TGTGCCAGCAGTTGGTGGGGGGTCGATGAGCAGTTCTTC. As protein: CASSWWGVDEQFF.

The V and J genes are TRBV7-2 and TRBJ1-3; TRBD1 might be the D (5 bases). Trimming removed 5 bases from V and 2 bases from J, with 10 bases in between. The CDR3 length is 14 residues. From germline, CDR1 is SGHTA and CDR2 FQGNSA. CDR3 coding DNA: TGTGCCAGCAGCGCAGGGTCGGCTGGAAACACCATATATTTT. Translating it yields CASSAGSAGNTIYF.

The chain has TRBV5-4 and TRBJ2-5; D gene unclear. The CDR3 loop spans 12 amino acids. Germline assignment: CDR1 SGHNT and CDR2 YYREEE (reference sequence). Between the trimmed V and J ends, which lost 3 bases and 5 bases, there was a span of 8 bases. In DNA, the CDR3 is TGTGCCAGCAGCTCGTGGCGGGAGACCCAGTACTTC. Amino acids: CASSSWRETQYF.

This chain uses TRBV19 with TRBJ1-1, with 8 positions matching TRBD1. This CDR3 has 14 residues. With 0 bases clipped from V and 4 bases from J, the junction kept 1 base outside the gene matches. Germline CDR1 LNHDA, CDR2 SQIVND (reference sequence). The CDR3 is CASSIDGTGTEAFF. DNA of the CDR3: TGTGCCAGTAGTATAGATGGGACAGGCACTGAAGCTTTCTTT.

J is TRBJ2-5 and V is TRBV30; 9 nucleotides match TRBD2. V lost 3 bases to trimming and J lost 7 bases; unmatched junction nucleotides: 9. The CDR3 consists of 14 residues. The V gene's germline CDR1 is GTSNPN and CDR2 SVGIG (reference sequence). Written as DNA, the CDR3 is TGTGCCTGGAGAATAGCGGGAGCTGGGTTGACCCAGTACTTC. Translating gives CAWRIAGAGLTQYF.

The chain links TRBV5-1 to TRBJ2-3; 11 positions match TRBD2. This CDR3 is built from 17 residues. Germline loops: CDR1 SGHRS, CDR2 YFSETQ. V lost 2 bases, J lost 7 bases, and 12 bases stayed unmatched. CDR3 coding DNA: TGCGCCAGCAGCTTAAGTCCGACTAGCGGGATTTCAAATACGCAGTATTTT. This sequence encodes CASSLSPTSGISNTQYF.

For the CDR3, the DNA is TGCGCCAGCAGCCAGTCGGAGGGCCTCACAGATACGCAGTATTTT. Translated: CASSQSEGLTDTQYF. V usage is TRBV4-1 and J usage is TRBJ2-3; TRBD2 is a possible D gene (6 bases). The CDR3 is 15 amino acids. Trimming removed 3 bases from V and 2 bases from J, with 12 bases in between. Germline loops: CDR1 MGHRA, CDR2 YSYEKL.

V is TRBV28 and J is TRBJ2-7, with 12 bases lining up with TRBD1. The V segment lost 5 bases and the J segment 7 bases; nucleotides outside the gene matches: 6. CDR3 length equals 14 residues. Germline CDR1 MDHEN, CDR2 SYDVKM. CDR3 bases: TGTGCCAGCAGTAGGGGACAGGGGGCGGGGGAGCAGTACTTC. This sequence encodes CASSRGQGAGEQYF.

V is TRBV14 and J is TRBJ1-2, with 7 positions matching TRBD1. The junction had 8 bases not matched to a gene; V was cut back by 3 bases and J by 10 bases. Germline V CDR1 and CDR2: SGHDN, FVKESK. CDR3 length: 13 amino acids. In DNA form, the CDR3 reads TGTGCCAGCAGCCACTTACCTACAGGGGTCTACACCTTC. Protein product: CASSHLPTGVYTF.

The V gene is TRBV14, the J gene TRBJ1-1, with TRBD1 matching over 10 bases. Germline trimming cut 6 bases from V and 6 bases from J; bases unmatched to any gene: 4. CDR1 is SGHDN, CDR2 FVKESK, per germline. This CDR3 is 13 amino acids long. The CDR3 region has the DNA TGTGCCAGCAGGAGACAGGGGGCAGCTGAAGCTTTCTTT. This sequence encodes CASRRQGAAEAFF.

The V gene is TRBV6-6, the J gene TRBJ1-1, with 9 bases aligning to TRBD1. This CDR3 region has 15 residues. V trimming: 6 bases; J trimming: 3 bases; junction bases outside the gene matches: 8. Germline lookup yields CDR1 MNHNY and CDR2 SVGAGI (reference sequence). In DNA form, the CDR3 reads TGTGCCAGCAGCCCCCCCGGGACAGGGTACACTGAAGCTTTCTTT. Translated, it gives CASSPPGTGYTEAFF.

The chain couples TRBV11-2 to TRBJ2-7; 9 bases line up with TRBD2. The CDR3 spans 13 residues. The germline V gene encodes CDR1 SGHAT and CDR2 FQNNGV. Unmatched junction bases numbered 8, after V lost 10 bases and J lost 4 bases. The CDR3, as DNA: TGTGCCACGGGGCGGGGGGGCACATACGAGCAGTACTTC. Protein sequence: CATGRGGTYEQYF.

The genes are TRBV5-1 and TRBJ1-5, with 10 bases fitting TRBD1. V dropped 4 bases and J dropped 9; count of bases not matched to a gene: 10. There are 15 residues in the CDR3. Germline assignment: CDR1 SGHRS and CDR2 YFSETQ. The CDR3 sequence: CASSPSPGQGPPQHF. DNA for the CDR3: TGCGCCAGCAGCCCCTCCCCGGGACAGGGGCCGCCCCAGCATTTT.

The V gene is TRBV7-2, the J gene TRBJ2-7, with 8 bases fitting TRBD1. Germline V gene lookup returns CDR1 SGHTA and CDR2 FQGNSA. There are 17 residues in the CDR3. Losses at the gene ends were 5 bases for V and 0 bases for J; bases not matched to a gene: 12. As DNA, the CDR3 is TGTGCCAGCAGCCTCCATAGACAGGGGCCGTCCTCCTACGAGCAGTACTTC. It encodes CASSLHRQGPSSYEQYF.

V and J are TRBV27 and TRBJ2-6; 9 bases match TRBD2. CDR1 is MNHEY, CDR2 SMNVEV, per germline (reference sequence). After removal of 3 bases from V and 4 bases from J, the junction contained 16 bases not matched to a gene. The CDR3 consists of 20 residues. The CDR3 region is CASSFQGLAYGRAGANVLTF. In DNA, the CDR3 is TGTGCCAGCAGTTTTCAGGGACTAGCTTACGGGAGGGCCGGGGCCAACGTCCTGACTTTC.

The rearrangement links TRBV2 to TRBJ2-7; D is possibly TRBD2 (6 bases). Trimming left V 9 bases short and J 7 bases short, with 16 bases between. Germline V lookup: CDR1 SNHLY, CDR2 FYNNEI. The CDR3 runs to 12 residues. CDR3 loop: CASRGGMGEQYF. CDR3 nucleotides: TGTGCCAGTCGGGGAGGCATGGGGGAGCAGTACTTC.

In this sample, this clone turned up a few times. The chain is built from TRBV7-2 and TRBJ2-7; 9 nucleotides match TRBD2. There are 15 residues in the CDR3. Losses at the gene ends were 8 bases for V and 6 bases for J; bases not matched to a gene: 14. Germline V gene lookup returns CDR1 SGHTA and CDR2 FQGNSA. Written as DNA, the CDR3 is TGTGCCAGCCGACCTAGCGGGAAGGGCATCGGCGAGCAGTACTTC. Translating it yields CASRPSGKGIGEQYF.

The chain links TRBV5-1 to TRBJ2-6; TRBD2 matches 11 bases. This CDR3 has 19 residues. V lost 6 bases to trimming and J lost 0 bases; unmatched junction nucleotides: 11. Germline V gene lookup returns CDR1 SGHRS and CDR2 YFSETQ. CDR3 bases: TGCGCCAGCACCCGGGTAGCGGGAGGGAGAGACTCTGGGGCCAACGTCCTGACTTTC. Protein sequence: CASTRVAGGRDSGANVLTF.